These 19 T cell receptor beta chains originate from one sample sequenced in a study of patients and donors after allogeneic stem cell transplantation. TCRdb called the RT-PCR reads again in MiXCR, with one record for every CDR3 protein. The repertoire consists of 150,000 or so distinct CDR3 sequences, with 24% occurring once and the leading ten covering 25% to 30%. The sequenced sample was blood, either unsorted or a sorted T cell fraction (not recorded which). The receptors were gathered from a human donor who was either an allogeneic HSCT recipient or a stem cell or donor lymphocyte infusion donor (not recorded which). It is not recorded whose cells these are; they may come from a transplant donor.

The rearrangement joins TRBV5-1 to TRBJ2-3; D is uncertain. The length of the CDR3 is 13 residues. Germline assignment: CDR1 SGHRS and CDR2 YFSETQ. The V end was cut by 4 bases, the J end by 0 bases, with 6 bases between. CDR3 amino acids: CASSNRSTDTQYF. The CDR3 coding sequence is TGCGCCAGCAGCAATAGAAGCACAGATACGCAGTATTTT.

This rearrangement joins TRBV6-2 or TRBV6-3 to TRBJ1-1; TRBD1 might be the D (5 bases). The germline V gene encodes CDR1 MNHEY and CDR2 SVGEGT. CDR3 length: 12 amino acids. V was shortened by 10 bases and J by 0 bases, with 9 bases between the two germline ends. Written as DNA, the CDR3 is TGTGCCATCAGGGCTGTGAACACTGAAGCTTTCTTT. Its translation is CAIRAVNTEAFF.

This clonotype was observed a few times. The chain is built from TRBV5-1 and TRBJ2-1; 9 bases map to TRBD2. The CDR3 loop spans 15 amino acids. After removal of 0 bases from V and 7 bases from J, the junction contained 5 bases not matched to a gene. Germline CDR1 and CDR2: SGHRS and YFSETQ. This CDR3 is CASSLVRGGRNEQFF. DNA of the CDR3: TGCGCCAGCAGCTTGGTGCGGGGGGGCCGGAATGAGCAGTTCTTC.

This chain uses TRBV6-2 or TRBV6-3 with TRBJ2-3; 12 nucleotides match TRBD2. This CDR3 comprises 17 residues. Trimming took 2 bases from V and 3 from J; bases not matched to a gene: 6. Germline V gives CDR1 MNHEY, CDR2 SVGEGT. The CDR3, as DNA: TGTGCCAGCAGTTACCTCGGACTAGCGGGGCCAACAGATACGCAGTATTTT. Translation: CASSYLGLAGPTDTQYF.

V gene TRBV12-3 or TRBV12-4 combines with J gene TRBJ2-1, with unresolved D. CDR3 size: 13 residues. Trimming removed 5 bases from V and 9 bases from J, with 14 bases in between. The CDR3 DNA reads TGTGCCAGCAGTCTCCCCATCCAATCTGAGCAGTTCTTC. Its protein product is CASSLPIQSEQFF.

This clonotype occurred a few times. The genes are TRBV2 and TRBJ1-1, with D possibly being TRBD1 (5 bases). Between the trimmed V and J ends, which lost 8 bases and 0 bases, there was a span of 10 bases. Germline V gene data show CDR1 as SNHLY and CDR2 as FYNNEI. This CDR3 has 13 amino acids. The CDR3 DNA sequence: TGTGCCAGCGGAGACAGATTGAACACTGAAGCTTTCTTT. This sequence encodes CASGDRLNTEAFF.

In its sample, this clonotype was seen a few times. This chain links TRBV4-2 with TRBJ2-1, with TRBD1 as a possible D gene (5 bases). The CDR3 consists of 21 residues. V was shortened by 0 bases and J by 5 bases, with 29 bases between the two germline ends. Germline V gene lookup returns CDR1 LGHNA and CDR2 YNFKEQ. As DNA, the CDR3 is TGTGCCAGCAGCCAAGATCCACCGGGTCCCTTTGCGGACATTGTCAACAATGAGCAGTTCTTC. Translation gives CASSQDPPGPFADIVNNEQFF.

The CDR3 nucleotides read TGTGCCAGCAGTTACTCGATAGACTCAGGGGTCGTGACCCAGTACTTC. Residues: CASSYSIDSGVVTQYF. The rearrangement joins TRBV6-6 to TRBJ2-5; TRBD1 is a possible D gene (6 bases). V dropped 0 bases and J dropped 7 bases, with 18 bases sitting between them. Germline assignment: CDR1 MNHNY and CDR2 SVGAGI (reference sequence). This CDR3 is built from 16 residues.

This clonotype turned up a few times. The chain links TRBV12-3 or TRBV12-4 to TRBJ1-3; D not certain. CDR3 size: 16 residues. V was shortened by 3 bases and J by 2 bases, with 14 bases between the two germline ends. The CDR3 loop reads CASSLGRRNTGNTIYF. Written as DNA, the CDR3 is TGTGCCAGCAGTTTGGGCAGGCGAAACACTGGAAACACCATATATTTT.

The chain combines TRBV29-1 with TRBJ1-2; D is perhaps TRBD1 (5 bases). CDR3 length: 14 residues. The V gene's germline CDR1 is SQVTM and CDR2 ANQGSEA. V dropped 4 bases and J dropped 0 bases, with 12 bases sitting between them. The CDR3 sequence: CSVGQRIANYGYTF. CDR3 nucleotide sequence: TGCAGCGTTGGACAGCGAATAGCTAACTATGGCTACACCTTC.

This clonotype was detected a few times. The chain joins TRBV7-3 to TRBJ1-1, with 8 bases lining up with TRBD1. V trimming: 8 bases; J trimming: 1 base; junction bases outside the gene matches: 6. Germline CDR1 reads SGHTA; CDR2 reads FQGTGA. The CDR3 is 14 amino acids. Written as DNA, the CDR3 is TGTGCCAGCTCCGGCAGGGGGCCGAACACTGAAGCTTTCTTT. Amino acids: CASSGRGPNTEAFF. The full variable domain, rest sourced from reference TRBV7-3 and TRBJ1-1, is GAGVSQTPSNKVTEKGKYVELRCDPISGHTALYWYRQSLGQGPEFLIYFQGTGAADDSGLPNDRFFAVRPEGSVSTLKIQRTERGDSAVYLCASSGRGPNTEAFFGQGTRLTVV.

V and J are TRBV12-3 or TRBV12-4 and TRBJ2-5, with TRBD1 as a possible D gene (8 bases). V gave up 7 bases and J gave up 5 bases, with 11 bases separating them. This CDR3 comprises 12 residues. Here the CDR3 DNA reads TGTGCCAGCAACAGGGGGGGGGAGACCCAGTACTTC. Translating gives CASNRGGETQYF.

This clonotype has a handful of counts. The CDR3 DNA reads as TGTGCCAGCAGTTTTCAAGCGGTAGCCTACGAGCAGTACTTC. Translation: CASSFQAVAYEQYF. V usage is TRBV6-5 and J usage is TRBJ2-7; D might be TRBD2 (5 bases). CDR3 size: 14 residues. The germline V gene encodes CDR1 MNHEY and CDR2 SVGAGI. The germline V and J ends were trimmed by 4 bases and 2 bases, with 12 bases remaining between them.

This clonotype was observed a few times. V and J are TRBV29-1 and TRBJ2-7, with D perhaps being TRBD1 or TRBD2 (5 bases each). The CDR3 contains 15 residues. The V end lost 5 bases, the J end lost 5 bases, and 22 bases lay between the germline ends. Germline loops: CDR1 SQVTM, CDR2 ANQGSEA. DNA of the CDR3: TGCAGCGTTCGTCCCCCGGGACGGGAAAAGGACGAGCAGTACTTC. Translating gives CSVRPPGREKDEQYF.

This clonotype was seen a handful of times. The chain joins TRBV7-2 to TRBJ2-1, with a possible D match to TRBD2 (5 bases). V dropped 4 bases and J dropped 0 bases, with 13 bases sitting between them. In germline, CDR1 is SGHTA, CDR2 FQGNSA. The CDR3 sequence is 16 residues long. CDR3 amino acids: CASSSKAASSYNEQFF. CDR3 coding DNA: TGTGCCAGCAGCTCTAAAGCGGCAAGCTCCTACAATGAGCAGTTCTTC.

The chain links TRBV20-1 to TRBJ2-7; D is uncertain. Germline values: CDR1 DFQATT, CDR2 SNEGSKA (reference sequence). The V end lost 3 bases, the J end lost 7 bases, and 10 bases lay between the germline ends. This CDR3 spans 11 amino acids. This CDR3 reads CSASSRAEQYF. DNA of the CDR3: TGCAGTGCTAGCTCTAGGGCAGAGCAGTACTTC.

The CDR3 DNA reads as TGTGCCAGCTCACCACCGGGACAGGGGCTTACCTCCTACGAGCAGTACTTC. It codes for CASSPPGQGLTSYEQYF. This chain uses TRBV18 with TRBJ2-7; TRBD1 matches 10 bases. The junction had 5 bases not matched to a gene; V was cut back by 0 bases and J by 0 bases. The CDR3 consists of 17 residues. The germline V gene encodes CDR1 KGHSH and CDR2 LQKENI.

The chain recombines TRBV7-2 with TRBJ2-3, with D tentatively TRBD1 (5 bases). Trimming removed 4 bases from V and 2 bases from J, with 16 bases in between. Germline V CDR1 and CDR2: SGHTA, FQGNSA. CDR3 size: 16 residues. As DNA, the CDR3 is TGTGCCAGCAGCTCCAGCGAGACAGAGTACACAGATACGCAGTATTTT. It specifies CASSSSETEYTDTQYF.

The rearrangement joins TRBV5-1 to TRBJ1-5, with TRBD1 matching over 9 bases. Germline values: CDR1 SGHRS, CDR2 YFSETQ. Trimming at V came to 3 bases and at J to 7 bases, leaving 2 bases not matched to a gene. CDR3 length: 13 residues. The CDR3 loop is CASSWTGEQPQHF. CDR3 sequence (DNA): TGCGCCAGCAGCTGGACAGGGGAACAGCCCCAGCATTTT.